Below, 16 T cell receptor beta chains from the same sample are listed, as sequenced in a study of neurological immune-mediated disorders. Time point given: technical triplicate 1. Via MiXCR, TCRdb re-called the 5' RACE reads, giving one row per CDR3 protein. The sample records about 36,000 distinct CDR3 sequences, 11% being singletons. Sequences were obtained from PBMCs. The receptors were gathered from a man in his 60s with HTLV-1-associated myelopathy (HAM/TSP).

This clonotype was seen ten or more times. A junction boundary mismatches the germline segment, possibly from a read error. The chain has TRBV27 and TRBJ1-2; weak D call: TRBD1 (5 bases). The CDR3 extends over 12 amino acids. Looked up from germline, CDR1 is MNHEY and CDR2 is SMNVEV (reference sequence). The CDR3 loop is CVSSPRGVGYTF. CDR3 DNA: TGTGTCAGCAGCCCCCGGGGGGTCGGCTACACCTTC.

At least ten counts were recorded for this clonotype. The V call is TRBV24-1, the J call TRBJ1-5, with 7 bases identical to TRBD1. With V trimmed by 3 bases and J by 4 bases, 11 bases remained unmatched. The CDR3 extends over 17 amino acids. Germline lookup yields CDR1 KGHDR and CDR2 SFDVKD. CDR3 in DNA: TGTGCCACCAGTGATGCCAACAGGGGAGGGGATAATCAGCCCCAGCATTTT. Protein: CATSDANRGGDNQPQHF.

This clonotype was observed many times. This chain connects TRBV7-3 to TRBJ2-1; possible D gene TRBD2, 6 bases. Germline CDR1 SGHTA, CDR2 FQGTGA. The germline V and J ends were trimmed by 2 bases and 0 bases, with 8 bases remaining between them. The CDR3 runs to 15 residues. The CDR3 bases are TGTGCCAGCAGCTTAGCGGGAAGCTCCTACAATGAGCAGTTCTTC. Amino acids: CASSLAGSSYNEQFF.

In its sample, this clonotype was seen many times. This chain connects TRBV12-3 or TRBV12-4 to TRBJ2-7; a weak D match, TRBD1 (6 bases). This CDR3 has 15 amino acids. V was pared by 5 bases and J by 4 bases, with 18 bases between. The CDR3 DNA sequence: TGTGCCAGCAGTCCCCCGGATAGGGGGATGTACGAGCAGTACTTC. Translated, it gives CASSPPDRGMYEQYF.

This clonotype was recorded at least ten times. The J gene is TRBJ2-7, the V gene TRBV7-2, with TRBD1 matching over 10 bases. CDR3 length: 14 residues. J gave up 4 bases and V 5 bases, and 5 bases lay outside the gene matches. Germline loops: CDR1 SGHTA, CDR2 FQGNSA. This CDR3 is CASSLRDRGYEQYF. For the CDR3, the DNA is TGTGCCAGCAGCCTCCGGGACAGGGGATACGAGCAGTACTTC.

This clonotype was seen at least ten times. This chain connects TRBV5-1 to TRBJ1-2; the D is unclear. CDR1 is SGHRS, CDR2 YFSETQ, per germline. Deletions cut 5 bases from V and 4 bases from J, with 12 bases between. This CDR3 is 13 amino acids long. CDR3 protein: CASSAGPIYGYTF. Written as DNA, the CDR3 is TGCGCCAGCAGTGCAGGCCCTATCTATGGCTACACCTTC.

This clonotype was counted many times. The J gene is TRBJ2-1, the V gene TRBV9; the D is unclear. CDR1 is SGDLS, CDR2 YYNGEE, per germline. The germline V and J ends were trimmed by 0 bases and 8 bases, with 15 bases remaining between them. The CDR3 consists of 15 residues. Here the CDR3 DNA reads TGTGCCAGCAGCGTAGAGGCTAGTAGGTCCCATGAGCAGTTCTTC. Translating it yields CASSVEASRSHEQFF.

This clonotype was seen ten or more times. The J gene is TRBJ2-5, the V gene TRBV21-1; no check of the table's D call, TRBD1, against the DNA was made. TRBV21-1 counts as a pseudogene. The CDR3 spans 17 residues. CDR3 sequence: CASRNPISVPRGETQYF. The CDR3 coding sequence is TGTGCCAGCAGGAACCCAATCAGTGTCCCTCGGGGAGAGACCCAGTACTTC.

This clonotype was counted ten times or more. The gene calls are TRBV9 and TRBJ2-5; TRBD2 matches at 7 bases. CDR1 SGDLS and CDR2 YYNGEE come from the germline V gene. The CDR3 is 15 amino acids. V was pared by 0 bases and J by 1 base, with 3 bases of the junction left unmatched. The CDR3 DNA reads TGTGCCAGCAGCGTAGCGGGAGGACCCCAAGAGACCCAGTACTTC. It yields the protein CASSVAGGPQETQYF.

CDR3 amino acids: CASSLLKGEETQYF. CDR3 bases: TGTGCCAGCAGCTTATTGAAAGGGGAAGAGACCCAGTACTTC. J is TRBJ2-5 and V is TRBV7-9, with a weak D call TRBD1 (5 bases). V shed 2 bases and J shed 3 bases, with 10 bases lying between them. From germline, CDR1 is SEHNR and CDR2 FQNEAQ (reference sequence). The CDR3 extends over 14 amino acids.

This clonotype occurred many times. The CDR3 region is CATSRDGPYNEQFF. CDR3 nucleotide sequence: TGTGCCACCAGTCGGGACGGCCCTTACAATGAGCAGTTCTTC. The chain recombines TRBV24-1 with TRBJ2-1; D may be TRBD1 or TRBD2 (5 bases each). V lost 6 bases and J 4 bases, leaving 12 bases between the germline ends. The germline V gene has CDR1 KGHDR and CDR2 SFDVKD. This CDR3 is 14 amino acids long.

This clonotype was found many times. The V and J genes are TRBV15 and TRBJ2-7; no firm D call. Germline CDR1 LNHNV, CDR2 YYDKDF (reference sequence). The V gene lost 0 bases and the J gene lost 3 bases, with 12 bases spanning the gap. This CDR3 is 15 amino acids long. CDR3: CATSRDINTGYEQYF. CDR3 in DNA: TGTGCCACCAGCAGAGATATTAACACGGGCTACGAGCAGTACTTC.

This clonotype was seen ten or more times. The gene calls are TRBV5-6 and TRBJ2-5; 9 positions match TRBD2. J gave up 2 bases and V 5 bases, and 10 bases lay outside the gene matches. Per germline, CDR1 SGHDT and CDR2 YYEEEE. The CDR3 covers 16 residues. The CDR3 loop reads CASRRLAVGGQETQYF. The CDR3 region has the DNA TGTGCCAGCAGACGACTAGCGGTCGGGGGGCAAGAGACCCAGTACTTC.

This clonotype is classed as medium-sized (0.01 to 0.1%). The CDR3 spells CASSLRTGLAKNIQYF. The CDR3 bases are TGTGCCAGCAGCCTGCGTACGGGTTTAGCCAAAAACATTCAGTACTTC. J is TRBJ2-4 and V is TRBV5-6; D is uncertain. Germline CDR1 is SGHDT and CDR2 is YYEEEE. CDR3 length: 16 amino acids. V lost 4 bases and J 0 bases, leaving 14 bases between the germline ends.

This clonotype was picked up many times. This sequence joins TRBV29-1 and TRBJ2-7; D may be TRBD1 (6 bases). The CDR3 is 13 residues long. CDR1 is SQVTM, CDR2 ANQGSEA, per germline. Trimming removed 4 bases from V and 5 bases from J, with 15 bases in between. As DNA, the CDR3 is TGCAGCGTTGTCTTCAGGGGTCGCGACGAGCAGTACTTC. Its protein product is CSVVFRGRDEQYF.

This clonotype has ten or more counts. This chain uses TRBV12-3 or TRBV12-4 with TRBJ2-1, with D perhaps matching TRBD1 or TRBD2 (5 bases each). The CDR3 has 14 amino acids. V was cut by 3 bases and J by 8 bases, with 14 bases left in between. CDR3 loop: CASSLGTPAHEQFF. The CDR3, as DNA: TGTGCCAGCAGTTTGGGGACCCCGGCCCATGAGCAGTTCTTC.